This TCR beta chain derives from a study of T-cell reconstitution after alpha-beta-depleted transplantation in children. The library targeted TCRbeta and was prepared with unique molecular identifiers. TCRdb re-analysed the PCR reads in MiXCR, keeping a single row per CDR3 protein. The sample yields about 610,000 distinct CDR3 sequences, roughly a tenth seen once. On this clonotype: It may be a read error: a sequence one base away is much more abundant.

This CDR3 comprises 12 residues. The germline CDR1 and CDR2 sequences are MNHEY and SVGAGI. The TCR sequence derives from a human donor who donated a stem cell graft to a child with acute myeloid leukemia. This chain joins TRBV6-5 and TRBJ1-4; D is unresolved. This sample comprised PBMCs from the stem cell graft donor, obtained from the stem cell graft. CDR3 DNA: TGTGCCGGCAGCTCACGGGATGAAAAACTGTTTTTT. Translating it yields CAGSSRDEKLFF.